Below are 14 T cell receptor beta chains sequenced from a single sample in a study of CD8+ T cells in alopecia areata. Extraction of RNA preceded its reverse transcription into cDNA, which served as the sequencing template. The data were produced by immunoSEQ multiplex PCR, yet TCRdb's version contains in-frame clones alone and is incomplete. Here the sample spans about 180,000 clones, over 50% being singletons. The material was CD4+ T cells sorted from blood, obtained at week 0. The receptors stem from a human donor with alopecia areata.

CDR3 nucleotides: TGTGCCTGGAGTACCGTCGCCTACGAGCAGTACTTC. Its translation: CAWSTVAYEQYF. J is TRBJ2-7 and V is TRBV30; D remains unclear. The CDR3 spans 12 residues. V shed 2 bases and J shed 2 bases, with 7 bases lying between them. Per the germline V gene, CDR1 is GTSNPN and CDR2 is SVGIG (reference sequence).

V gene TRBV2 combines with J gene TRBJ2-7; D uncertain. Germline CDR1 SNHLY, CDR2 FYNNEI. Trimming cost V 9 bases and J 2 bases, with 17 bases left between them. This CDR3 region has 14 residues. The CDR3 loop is CASDTAHGTYEQYF. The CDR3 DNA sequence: TGTGCCAGTGATACAGCCCACGGCACCTACGAGCAGTACTTC.

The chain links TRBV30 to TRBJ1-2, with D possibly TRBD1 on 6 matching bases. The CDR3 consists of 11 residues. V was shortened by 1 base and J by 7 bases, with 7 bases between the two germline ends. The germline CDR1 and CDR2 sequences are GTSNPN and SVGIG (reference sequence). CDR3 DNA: TGTGCCTGGAGTGCAGGGGCTGGCTACACCTTC. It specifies CAWSAGAGYTF.

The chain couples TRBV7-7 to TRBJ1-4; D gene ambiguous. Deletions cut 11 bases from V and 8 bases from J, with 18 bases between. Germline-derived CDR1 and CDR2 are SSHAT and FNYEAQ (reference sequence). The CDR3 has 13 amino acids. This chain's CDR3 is CAGGSDGVEKLFF. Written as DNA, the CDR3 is TGTGCCGGCGGGTCGGACGGGGTGGAAAAACTGTTTTTT.

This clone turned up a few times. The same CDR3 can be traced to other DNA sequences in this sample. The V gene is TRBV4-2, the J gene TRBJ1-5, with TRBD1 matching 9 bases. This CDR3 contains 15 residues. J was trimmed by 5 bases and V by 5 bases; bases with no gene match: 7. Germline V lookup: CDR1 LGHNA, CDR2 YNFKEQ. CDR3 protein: CASSVRQGDDQPQHF. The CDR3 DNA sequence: TGTGCCAGCAGCGTTCGACAGGGGGATGATCAGCCCCAGCATTTT.

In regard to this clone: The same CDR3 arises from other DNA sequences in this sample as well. The CDR3 bases are TGCGCCAGCAGCTTGGCCGGACAAGGCACTGAAGCTTTCTTT. Its protein product is CASSLAGQGTEAFF. The chain joins TRBV5-1 to TRBJ1-1, with D possibly TRBD1 on 5 matching bases. Germline lookup yields CDR1 SGHRS and CDR2 YFSETQ. This CDR3 is 14 amino acids long. V lost 0 bases to trimming and J lost 4 bases, with 10 bases between them.

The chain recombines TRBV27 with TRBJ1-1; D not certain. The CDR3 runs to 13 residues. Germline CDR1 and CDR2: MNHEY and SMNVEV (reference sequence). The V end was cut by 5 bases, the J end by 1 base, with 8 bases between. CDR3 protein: CASSKRQNTEAFF. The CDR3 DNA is TGTGCCAGCAGTAAACGACAGAACACTGAAGCTTTCTTT.

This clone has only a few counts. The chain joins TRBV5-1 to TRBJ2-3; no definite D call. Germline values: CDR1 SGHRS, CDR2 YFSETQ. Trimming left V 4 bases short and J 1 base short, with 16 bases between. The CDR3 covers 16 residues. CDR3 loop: CASSKVTGSGTDTQYF. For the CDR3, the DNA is TGCGCCAGCAGCAAAGTAACCGGTTCTGGCACAGATACGCAGTATTTT.

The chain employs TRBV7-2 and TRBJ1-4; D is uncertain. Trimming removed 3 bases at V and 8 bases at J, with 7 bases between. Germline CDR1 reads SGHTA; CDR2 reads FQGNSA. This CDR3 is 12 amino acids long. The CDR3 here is CASSFTTEKLFF. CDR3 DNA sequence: TGTGCCAGCAGCTTCACGACCGAAAAACTGTTTTTT. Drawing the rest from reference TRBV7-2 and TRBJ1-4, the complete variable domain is GAGVSQSPSNKVTEKGKDVELRCDPISGHTALYWYRQSLGQGLEFLIYFQGNSAPDKSGLPSDRFSAERTGGSVSTLTIQRTQQEDSAVYLCASSFTTEKLFFGSGTQLSVL.

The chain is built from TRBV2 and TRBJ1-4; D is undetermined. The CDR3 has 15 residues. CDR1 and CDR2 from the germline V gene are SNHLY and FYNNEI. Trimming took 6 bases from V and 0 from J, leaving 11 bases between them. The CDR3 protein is CASRVNRATNEKLFF. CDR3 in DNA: TGTGCCAGCAGGGTAAACAGAGCAACTAATGAAAAACTGTTTTTT.

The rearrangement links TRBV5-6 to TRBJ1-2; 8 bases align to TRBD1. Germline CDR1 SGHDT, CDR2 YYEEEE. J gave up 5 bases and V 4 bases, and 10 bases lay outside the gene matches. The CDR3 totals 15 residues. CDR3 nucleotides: TGTGCCAGCAGCCTCGCGGGGACAGGCAGTTATGGCTACACCTTC. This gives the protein CASSLAGTGSYGYTF.

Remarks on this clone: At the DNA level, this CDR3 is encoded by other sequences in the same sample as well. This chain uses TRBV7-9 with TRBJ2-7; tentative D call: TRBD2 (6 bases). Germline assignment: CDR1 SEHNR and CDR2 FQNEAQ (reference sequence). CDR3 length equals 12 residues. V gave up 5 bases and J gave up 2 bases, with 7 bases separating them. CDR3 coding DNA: TGTGCCAGCAGCCCGGGAGCCTACGAGCAGTACTTC. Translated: CASSPGAYEQYF.

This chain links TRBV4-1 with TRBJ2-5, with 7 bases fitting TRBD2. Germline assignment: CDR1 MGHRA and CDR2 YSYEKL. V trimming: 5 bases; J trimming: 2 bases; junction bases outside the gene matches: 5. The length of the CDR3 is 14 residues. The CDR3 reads CASSLTSVQETQYF. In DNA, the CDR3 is TGCGCCAGCAGCTTAACTAGCGTACAAGAGACCCAGTACTTC.

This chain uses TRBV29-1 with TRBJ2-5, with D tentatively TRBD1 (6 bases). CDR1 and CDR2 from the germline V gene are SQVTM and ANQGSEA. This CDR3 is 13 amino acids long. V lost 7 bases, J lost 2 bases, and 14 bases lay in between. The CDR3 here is CSGRGPTQETQYF. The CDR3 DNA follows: TGCAGCGGCAGGGGACCAACTCAAGAGACCCAGTACTTC.